There are many counts of the clone carrying this T cell receptor beta chain. The antigen is undetermined. This record belongs to a study of T cells in Graves' hyperthyroidism and ophthalmopathy. Whole-study findings and limits: Clonotypes that were expanded in thyroid above 0.001 mostly appeared in blood too.

Hyperthyroidism, newly diagnosed and lasting under 2 months, affected patients aged 18 to 65. Each diagnosis drew on symptoms, thyroxine, TRAb, thyroid ultrasound and orbital computed tomography findings. The PBMCs had their origin in 10 ml of fresh peripheral blood. Germline trimming cut 6 bases from V and 2 bases from J; bases unmatched to any gene: 13. The V gene's germline CDR1 is MDHEN and CDR2 SYDVKM. The CDR3 totals 17 residues. Amplified TCR beta CDR3 regions came from RNA transcripts. A first-round RT-PCR of the TCR CDR3 used the HTBI primer set. TCRdb fed the multiplex PCR reads into MiXCR, producing one record per CDR3 protein. The data contain 300,000 to 450,000 distinct CDR3 sequences, roughly 25% of them singletons.

The chain carries TRBV28 and TRBJ1-5; 7 bases are shared with TRBD1. The sequence was obtained from a man aged 50 to 59 with Graves' hyperthyroidism. The specimen was blood. The CDR3 DNA reads TGTGCCAGCAGGCCGCCGCCGAGGGACAGCCGCAATCAGCCCCAGCATTTT. It is translated as CASRPPPRDSRNQPQHF.